These 5 T cell receptor beta chains came from one sample sequenced in a study of blood T cell repertoires in COVID-19 (dated by TCRdb to the early 2020s). Library prep was done by the immunoSEQ multiplex PCR assay. What TCRdb holds here is the immuneACCESS table cut down to in-frame rearrangements. Part of the clones is not present; checked against another copy, under half of the missing clones reflect an unresolved V gene, and the others are unexplained. In this sample the table shows 150,000 to 200,000 clones, roughly 83% of which occur a single time. The top ten constitute roughly 13% of the sample. Sequencing used PBMCs or T cells enriched from blood (not recorded which). The receptors originated from a woman aged 55-69 years who had recovered from COVID-19.

The chain employs TRBV7-2 and TRBJ2-5; 8 bases are a match to TRBD1. Germline assignment: CDR1 SGHTA and CDR2 FQGNSA. The CDR3 is made up of 14 amino acids. J was trimmed by 7 bases and V by 5 bases; bases with no gene match: 9. The DNA of the CDR3 is TGTGCCAGCAGCACCGGACAGGGAGATGGGACCCAGTACTTC. Protein: CASSTGQGDGTQYF.

This sequence joins TRBV28 and TRBJ2-2, with D unresolved. In germline, CDR1 is MDHEN, CDR2 SYDVKM. The CDR3 is 12 residues long. The V gene lost 2 bases and the J gene lost 6 bases, with 4 bases spanning the gap. The DNA for the CDR3 is TGTGCCAGCAGTTTAGAGGCCGGGGAGCTGTTTTTT. Amino acid sequence: CASSLEAGELFF.

This clone has more than one count but fewer than ten. This chain links TRBV19 with TRBJ1-2, with D possibly matching TRBD1 (5 bases). Germline CDR1 LNHDA, CDR2 SQIVND (reference sequence). V gave up 6 bases and J gave up 4 bases, with 15 bases separating them. This CDR3 contains 14 residues. Here the CDR3 reads CASRPTTDFYGYTF. The CDR3 nucleotides read TGTGCCAGTAGACCCACGACAGACTTCTATGGCTACACCTTC.

This sequence joins TRBV28 and TRBJ1-4; possibly TRBD1 for D (5 bases). Trimming took off 6 bases at V and 13 bases at J, with 18 bases between the two ends. Germline CDR1 reads MDHEN; CDR2 reads SYDVKM. The CDR3 contains 13 residues. The CDR3 sequence is CASSPDSSLRLFF. The DNA for the CDR3 is TGTGCCAGCAGCCCTGACAGCTCTTTGCGACTGTTTTTT.

The genes are TRBV7-8 and TRBJ2-7; a weak D match, TRBD2 (6 bases). The CDR3 covers 15 residues. Germline V gene lookup returns CDR1 SGHVS and CDR2 FQNEAQ. Trimming shortened V by 4 bases and J by 2 bases, and 15 bases separated the two germline ends. DNA for the CDR3: TGTGCCAGCAGCTCTACCGGGACTGGGGCCTACGAGCAGTACTTC. This encodes CASSSTGTGAYEQYF. Combining the CDR3 with reference TRBV7-8 and TRBJ2-7 gives the whole variable domain GAGVSQSPRYKVAKRGQDVALRCDPISGHVSLFWYQQALGQGPEFLTYFQNEAQLDKSGLPSDRFFAERPEGSVSTLKIQRTQQEDSAVYLCASSSTGTGAYEQYFGPGTRLTVT.